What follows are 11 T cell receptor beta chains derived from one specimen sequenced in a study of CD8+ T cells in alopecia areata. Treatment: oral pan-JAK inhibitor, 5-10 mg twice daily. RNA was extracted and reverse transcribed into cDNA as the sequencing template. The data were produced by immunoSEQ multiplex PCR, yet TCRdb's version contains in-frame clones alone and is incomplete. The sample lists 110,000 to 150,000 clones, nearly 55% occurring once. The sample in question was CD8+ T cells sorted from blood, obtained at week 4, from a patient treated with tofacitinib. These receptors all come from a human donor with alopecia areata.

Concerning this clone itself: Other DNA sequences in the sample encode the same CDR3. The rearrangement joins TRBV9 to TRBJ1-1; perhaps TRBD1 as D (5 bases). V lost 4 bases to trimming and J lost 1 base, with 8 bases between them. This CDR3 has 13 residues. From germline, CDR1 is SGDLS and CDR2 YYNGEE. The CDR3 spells CASSSGGNTEAFF. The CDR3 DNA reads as TGTGCCAGCAGCTCCGGGGGGAACACTGAAGCTTTCTTT. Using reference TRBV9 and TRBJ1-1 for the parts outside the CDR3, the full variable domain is DSGVTQTPKHLITATGQRVTLRCSPRSGDLSVYWYQQSLDQGLQFLIQYYNGEERAKGNILERFSAQQFPDLHSELNLSSLELGDSALYFCASSSGGNTEAFFGQGTRLTVV.

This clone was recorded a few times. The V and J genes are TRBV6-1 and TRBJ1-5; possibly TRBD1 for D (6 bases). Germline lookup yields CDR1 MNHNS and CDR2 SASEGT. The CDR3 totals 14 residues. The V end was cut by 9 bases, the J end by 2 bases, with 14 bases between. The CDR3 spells CASSLGGGNQPQHF. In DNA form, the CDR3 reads TGTGCCAGTTCTCTAGGGGGAGGCAATCAGCCCCAGCATTTT.

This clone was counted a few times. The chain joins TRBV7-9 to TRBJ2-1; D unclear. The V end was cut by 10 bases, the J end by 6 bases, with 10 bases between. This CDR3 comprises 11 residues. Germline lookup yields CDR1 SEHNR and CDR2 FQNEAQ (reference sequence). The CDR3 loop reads CATFPSNEQFF. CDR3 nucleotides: TGTGCCACCTTCCCAAGCAATGAGCAGTTCTTC.

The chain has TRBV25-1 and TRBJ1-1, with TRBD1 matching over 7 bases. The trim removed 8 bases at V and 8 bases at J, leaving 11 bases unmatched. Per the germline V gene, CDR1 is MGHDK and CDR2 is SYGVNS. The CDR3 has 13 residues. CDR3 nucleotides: TGTGCCAGCGGCGTACCAGGGGGTGTCGAAGCTTTCTTT. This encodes CASGVPGGVEAFF. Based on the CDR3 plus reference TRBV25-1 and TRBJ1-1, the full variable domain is EADIYQTPRYLVIGTGKKITLECSQTMGHDKMYWYQQDPGMELHLIHYSYGVNSTEKGDLSSESTVSRIRTEHFPLTLESARPSHTSQYLCASGVPGGVEAFFGQGTRLTVV.

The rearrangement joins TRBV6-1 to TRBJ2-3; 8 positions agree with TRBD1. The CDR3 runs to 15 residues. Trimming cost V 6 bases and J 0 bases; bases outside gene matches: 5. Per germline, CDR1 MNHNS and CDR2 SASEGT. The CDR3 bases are TGTGCCAGCAGGGAGGACAGGGAGAGCACAGATACGCAGTATTTT. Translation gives CASREDRESTDTQYF.

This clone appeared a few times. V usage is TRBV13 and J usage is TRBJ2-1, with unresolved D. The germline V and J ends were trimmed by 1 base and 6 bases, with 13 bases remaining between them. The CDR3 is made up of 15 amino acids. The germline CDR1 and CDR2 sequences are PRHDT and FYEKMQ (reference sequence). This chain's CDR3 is CASSLVVQQFNEQFF. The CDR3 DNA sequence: TGTGCCAGCAGCTTAGTAGTCCAACAATTCAATGAGCAGTTCTTC. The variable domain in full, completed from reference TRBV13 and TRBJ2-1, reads AAGVIQSPRHLIKEKRETATLKCYPIPRHDTVYWYQQGPGQDPQFLISFYEKMQSDKGSIPDRFSAQQFSDYHSELNMSSLELGDSALYFCASSLVVQQFNEQFFGPGTRLTVL.

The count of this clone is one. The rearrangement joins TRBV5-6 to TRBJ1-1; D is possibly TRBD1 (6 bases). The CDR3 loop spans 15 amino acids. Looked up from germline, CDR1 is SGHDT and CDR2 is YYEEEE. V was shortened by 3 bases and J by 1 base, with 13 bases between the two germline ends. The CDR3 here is CASSYATGSNTEAFF. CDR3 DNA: TGTGCCAGCAGCTACGCAACAGGGTCGAACACTGAAGCTTTCTTT.

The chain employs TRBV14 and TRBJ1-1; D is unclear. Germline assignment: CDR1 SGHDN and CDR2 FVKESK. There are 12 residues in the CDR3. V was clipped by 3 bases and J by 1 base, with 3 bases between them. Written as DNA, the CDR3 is TGTGCCAGCAGCCAGGGGAACACTGAAGCTTTCTTT. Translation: CASSQGNTEAFF.

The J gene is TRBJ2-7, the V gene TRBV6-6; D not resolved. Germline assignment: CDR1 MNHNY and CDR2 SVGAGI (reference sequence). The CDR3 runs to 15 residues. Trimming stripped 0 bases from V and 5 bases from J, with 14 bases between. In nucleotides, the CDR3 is TGTGCCAGCAGTTACTCGACAATCGGTGTCCACGAGCAGTACTTC. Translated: CASSYSTIGVHEQYF.

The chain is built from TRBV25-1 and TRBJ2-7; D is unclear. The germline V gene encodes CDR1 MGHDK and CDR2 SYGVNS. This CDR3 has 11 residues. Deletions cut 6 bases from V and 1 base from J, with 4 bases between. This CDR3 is CASRISYEQYF. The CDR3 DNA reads TGTGCCAGCAGAATTTCCTACGAGCAGTACTTC.

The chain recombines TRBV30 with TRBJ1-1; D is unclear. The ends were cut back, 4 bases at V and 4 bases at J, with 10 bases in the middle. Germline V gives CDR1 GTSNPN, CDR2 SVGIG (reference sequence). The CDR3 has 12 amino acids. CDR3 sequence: CAWKSGSTEAFF. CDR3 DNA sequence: TGTGCCTGGAAAAGTGGGAGCACTGAAGCTTTCTTT.